These T cell receptor beta chains were read from a single sample in a study of blood T cells in healthy people across ages. TCRdb ran MiXCR on the 5' RACE reads and lists one entry per CDR3 protein. In the table there are some 690,000 distinct CDR3 sequences, approximately 21% of which are singletons. The sample was blood. Every receptor here comes from a man between 65 and 85 years old in good health. Each CDR3 is given with its conserved first and last residue. D genes are given only for firm matches. Part of the rows lack a size; the others show once, few, many or a class for expanded clones.

many | NA | TRBJ1-4 | TRBV20-1 | CSARLTPGAINEKLFF | TGCAGTGCTAGACTCACTCCAGGGGCTATCAATGAAAAACTGTTTTTT
NA | TRBD2 | TRBJ2-3 | TRBV5-4 | CASSAKAGGGTDTQYF | TGTGCCAGCAGCGCGAAAGCGGGAGGCGGTACAGATACGCAGTATTTT
NA | TRBD2 | TRBJ2-5 | TRBV6-1 | CASRVGLIGGASETQYF | TGTGCCAGCAGGGTGGGGTTGATCGGGGGGGCTTCAGAGACCCAGTACTTC
few | TRBD2 | TRBJ2-7 | TRBV20-1 | CSAPKLSGGNYEQYF | TGCAGTGCTCCTAAACTCAGCGGGGGGAACTACGAGCAGTACTTC
NA | TRBD1 | TRBJ2-7 | TRBV15 | CATSRDWDRGYEQYF | TGTGCCACCAGCAGAGATTGGGACAGGGGGTACGAGCAGTACTTC
NA | TRBD1 | TRBJ1-2 | TRBV7-8 | CASSAPGQGVVNTF | TGTGCCAGCAGCGCCCCGGGACAGGGGGTCGTAAATACCTTC
NA | NA | TRBJ1-1 | TRBV18 | CASSATGSSYTEAFF | TGTGCCAGCTCCGCAACAGGGTCTTCGTACACTGAAGCTTTCTTT
NA | TRBD1 | TRBJ2-5 | TRBV10-3 | CAIRRDRGAETQYF | TGTGCCATCCGTAGGGACAGGGGTGCGGAGACCCAGTACTTC
NA | NA | TRBJ1-4 | TRBV10-3 | CAISESAGIGEKLFF | TGTGCCATCAGTGAGTCGGCAGGGATTGGGGAAAAACTGTTTTTT
few | NA | TRBJ2-3 | TRBV7-2 | CASSFRASFTDTQYF | TGTGCCAGCAGCTTTCGGGCCAGCTTCACAGATACGCAGTATTTT
many | TRBD1 | TRBJ2-1 | TRBV11-2 | CASRPVGGTGAHNEQFF | TGTGCCAGCAGACCAGTCGGGGGGACAGGGGCACACAATGAGCAGTTCTTC
few | NA | TRBJ1-1 | TRBV14 | CASSQVMGRRAFF | TGTGCCAGCAGCCAAGTTATGGGCCGGAGGGCTTTCTTT
few | NA | TRBJ2-5 | TRBV6-1 | CASSRRQVGDQETQYF | TGTGCCAGCAGCCGGAGACAGGTTGGGGACCAAGAGACCCAGTACTTC
NA | NA | TRBJ2-4 | TRBV4-3 | CASSQDRGAGKNIQYF | TGCGCCAGCAGCCAAGATAGAGGGGCCGGCAAAAACATTCAGTACTTC
many | NA | TRBJ2-1 | TRBV12-3/TRBV12-4 | CASLSSLAYNEQFF | TGTGCCAGCTTATCTTCGTTGGCCTACAATGAGCAGTTCTTC
NA | NA | TRBJ1-4 | TRBV5-1 | CASSSTGSGEKLFF | TGCGCCAGCAGCTCGACAGGATCCGGTGAAAAACTGTTTTTT
NA | NA | TRBJ2-3 | TRBV19 | CASRLKGTRGPDTQYF | TGTGCCAGTAGACTTAAGGGGACACGCGGCCCAGATACGCAGTATTTT
NA | TRBD1 | TRBJ2-5 | TRBV7-9 | CASSGSGQETQYF | TGTGCCAGCAGCGGGTCGGGACAGGAGACCCAGTACTTC
few | NA | TRBJ2-7 | TRBV20-1 | CSARDWRGQTSYEQYF | TGCAGTGCTAGAGATTGGAGAGGACAGACTTCCTACGAGCAGTACTTC
few | NA | TRBJ1-2 | TRBV6-5 | CASSPRTPFYSYTF | TGTGCCAGCAGTCCCAGGACACCCTTCTATAGCTACACCTTC
few | NA | TRBJ2-3 | TRBV27 | CAIRSSTDTQYF | TGTGCCATCCGCTCTAGCACAGATACGCAGTATTTT
NA | NA | TRBJ2-4 | TRBV25-1 | CASSDRGLAKNIQCF | TGTGCCAGCAGTGATAGGGGCCTAGCCAAAAACATTCAGTGCTTC
many | TRBD2 | TRBJ2-5 | TRBV7-2 | CASSGRGGGLAGKETQYF | TGTGCCAGCAGCGGCAGGGGTGGAGGACTAGCGGGGAAAGAGACCCAGTACTTC
NA | NA | TRBJ2-3 | TRBV18 | CASSPQPGTDTQYF | TGTGCCAGCTCACCACAACCAGGCACAGATACGCAGTATTTT
NA | TRBD1 | TRBJ1-1 | TRBV12-3/TRBV12-4 | CASTFQGGDTEAFF | TGTGCCAGCACCTTTCAGGGGGGGGACACTGAAGCTTTCTTT
NA | TRBD1 | TRBJ2-3 | TRBV5-1 | CASTGTGFNPTDTQYF | TGCGCCAGCACCGGGACAGGGTTTAACCCCACAGATACGCAGTATTTT
few | TRBD2 | TRBJ2-1 | TRBV28 | CASSLSGGGRNEQFF | TGTGCCAGCAGTTTGAGCGGGGGCGGGAGGAATGAGCAGTTCTTC
NA | TRBD1 | TRBJ1-1 | TRBV7-9 | CASSLYAMGDRRSLGMNTEAFF | TGTGCCAGCAGCTTATACGCGATGGGGGACAGGCGCTCTTTAGGAATGAACACTGAAGCTTTCTTT
NA | TRBD2 | TRBJ2-2 | TRBV5-1 | CASTPGGIFGELFF | TGCGCCAGCACCCCGGGGGGAATTTTTGGGGAGCTGTTTTTT
few | NA | TRBJ1-1 | TRBV20-1 | CSARVPKSPNRGNTEAFF | TGCAGTGCTAGAGTGCCCAAATCCCCAAACCGGGGGAACACTGAAGCTTTCTTT
few | NA | TRBJ1-2 | TRBV21-1 | CASSKDFLRRHNYGYTF | TGTGCCAGCAGCAAAGATTTTCTGAGGAGACACAACTATGGCTACACCTTC
NA | TRBD2 | TRBJ2-1 | TRBV7-3 | CASSSIAGGGNEQFF | TGTGCCAGCAGCTCCATCGCGGGAGGCGGCAATGAGCAGTTCTTC
NA | NA | TRBJ1-5 | TRBV20-1 | CSARDQRGWSNQPQHF | TGCAGTGCTAGAGATCAGAGGGGATGGAGCAATCAGCCCCAGCATTTT
NA | NA | TRBJ2-3 | TRBV9 | CASSSGTGGGADTQYF | TGTGCCAGCAGCTCCGGGACCGGGGGTGGCGCAGATACGCAGTATTTT
few | NA | TRBJ2-1 | TRBV20-1 | CSARDRTTYNEQFF | TGCAGTGCTAGAGACAGGACAACCTACAATGAGCAGTTCTTC
few | TRBD2 | TRBJ2-3 | TRBV19 | CASSIGLAGGIDTQYF | TGTGCCAGTAGTATAGGTTTAGCGGGAGGGATAGATACGCAGTATTTT
few | NA | TRBJ1-2 | TRBV6-2/TRBV6-3 | CASSYSSGDYGYTF | TGTGCCAGCAGTTACTCGTCCGGGGACTATGGCTACACCTTC
few | TRBD1 | TRBJ2-7 | TRBV5-1 | CASRKDRDLYEQYF | TGCGCCAGCAGAAAGGACAGGGACCTCTACGAGCAGTACTTC
few | TRBD2 | TRBJ2-5 | TRBV12-3/TRBV12-4 | CAGSSGLVSETQYF | TGTGCCGGCAGTTCCGGACTAGTGTCCGAGACCCAGTACTTC
many | NA | TRBJ1-2 | TRBV7-2 | CASSLVSLYGYTF | TGTGCCAGCAGCTTAGTGTCACTCTATGGCTACACCTTC
few | TRBD1 | TRBJ1-4 | TRBV7-6 | CASSGGTVGGSEKLFF | TGTGCCAGCAGCGGGGGGACAGTTGGAGGTTCGGAAAAACTGTTTTTT
NA | TRBD2 | TRBJ2-1 | TRBV9 | CASSFRTSGGYNEQFF | TGTGCCAGCAGTTTTAGGACTAGCGGGGGCTACAATGAGCAGTTCTTC
NA | TRBD1 | TRBJ1-2 | TRBV24-1 | CATSDVRGDYGYTF | TGTGCCACCAGTGATGTCAGGGGGGACTATGGCTACACCTTC
NA | NA | TRBJ2-3 | TRBV20-1 | CSARDLGERGDTQYF | TGCAGTGCTAGAGATCTCGGCGAGAGGGGGGATACGCAGTATTTT
NA | TRBD2 | TRBJ2-3 | TRBV6-1 | CASTMGLHSGDTQYF | TGTGCCAGCACCATGGGACTACACTCGGGAGATACGCAGTATTTT
NA | NA | TRBJ2-1 | TRBV6-2/TRBV6-3 | CASSYPRGVAYEQFF | TGTGCCAGCAGTTACCCGAGAGGGGTGGCGTATGAGCAGTTCTTC
few | NA | TRBJ2-5 | TRBV7-9 | CASSPTAQETQYF | TGTGCCAGCAGCCCGACTGCGCAAGAGACCCAGTACTTC
few | NA | TRBJ2-5 | TRBV20-1 | CSAPKDSQETQYF | TGCAGTGCACCGAAAGACTCCCAAGAGACCCAGTACTTC
few | NA | TRBJ2-7 | TRBV6-2/TRBV6-3 | CASGEYYEQYF | TGTGCCAGCGGGGAGTACTACGAGCAGTACTTC
NA | TRBD2 | TRBJ2-7 | TRBV5-1 | CASSQVNSGVYEQYF | TGCGCCAGCAGTCAGGTAAATAGCGGGGTCTACGAGCAGTACTTC
few | NA | TRBJ1-5 | TRBV7-8 | CASSPRRGGDQPQHF | TGTGCCAGCAGCCCTAGAAGGGGCGGCGATCAGCCCCAGCATTTT
few | NA | TRBJ2-5 | TRBV29-1 | CSVEEVETQYF | TGCAGCGTTGAAGAGGTAGAGACCCAGTACTTC
NA | TRBD1 | TRBJ2-1 | TRBV28 | CASSVAGTGGEDEQFF | TGTGCCAGCAGTGTCGCCGGGACAGGGGGCGAAGATGAGCAGTTCTTC
few | TRBD2 | TRBJ2-1 | TRBV5-1 | CASRSGISSENEQFF | TGCGCCAGCAGAAGCGGGATTAGTAGTGAAAATGAGCAGTTCTTC
NA | NA | TRBJ2-1 | TRBV29-1 | CSVESDSSYNEQFF | TGCAGCGTTGAATCGGACTCCTCCTACAATGAGCAGTTCTTC
NA | TRBD2 | TRBJ2-1 | TRBV12-3/TRBV12-4 | CASSLWSLAGEYNEQFF | TGTGCCAGCAGTTTATGGTCTCTAGCGGGAGAGTACAATGAGCAGTTCTTC
NA | TRBD2 | TRBJ2-3 | TRBV14 | CASSHELAGYTDTQYF | TGTGCCAGCAGCCATGAACTAGCGGGGTACACAGATACGCAGTATTTT
few | NA | TRBJ2-3 | TRBV6-1 | CASSESQGNDGTDTQYF | TGTGCCAGCAGTGAATCACAGGGAAATGATGGCACAGATACGCAGTATTTT
NA | TRBD2 | TRBJ2-1 | TRBV18 | CASSPPGGRIDNEQFF | TGTGCCAGCTCACCACCCGGCGGGAGGATTGACAATGAGCAGTTCTTC
few | TRBD1 | TRBJ1-5 | TRBV12-3/TRBV12-4 | CASSLLRDRGQPQHF | TGTGCCAGCAGTTTATTAAGGGACAGGGGTCAGCCCCAGCATTTT